This TCR beta chain was profiled in a study of PD-L1 blockade in urothelial cancer. Overall study: Atezolizumab was started by patients at some point between 2014 and 2016 at 1,200 mg intravenously every 3 weeks. Study observations and caveats: Below-median pretreatment blood TCR clonality predicted better survival. At the 3-week point, tumor-associated blood clones expanded more in durable-benefit patients.

Libraries were prepared by immunoSEQ multiplex PCR; TCRdb keeps only in-frame clonotypes and omits some of them. Among more than 85,000 clones listed, roughly nine tenths were seen once. The CDR3 is 15 amino acids. Germline lookup yields CDR1 MDHEN and CDR2 SYDVKM. J was trimmed by 8 bases and V by 2 bases; bases with no gene match: 2. For this clone: Antigen specificity is unknown.

Per patient, between 1 and 8 samples were collected at pretreatment and on-treatment time points. The source is a woman of 80 years or more with urothelial cancer. Source: PBMCs, taken around atezolizumab (anti-PD-L1) treatment. The rearrangement links TRBV28 to TRBJ2-2; 13 bases match TRBD2. The CDR3, as DNA: TGTGCCAGCAGTTTACGGACTAGCGGGAGTGGGGAGCTGTTTTTT. Translating gives CASSLRTSGSGELFF.